Following are 3 T cell receptor beta chains from one sample sequenced in a study of T cell clonality in common variable immunodeficiency. Libraries were prepared by immunoSEQ multiplex PCR; TCRdb keeps only in-frame clonotypes and omits some of them. The sample is made up of about 28,000 clones, none counted only once. Study-wide results and limits: Reportedly, TCR beta sequences from common variable immunodeficiency showed fewer deletions and N-nucleotide insertions.

Their recognized antigens are unknown. Sample: peripheral blood mononuclear cells. The receptors here all came from a human donor with common variable immunodeficiency.

At least ten counts were recorded for this clone. Sequencing ends 3 residues short of the CDR3 end; the germline J gene provides the rest. This sequence joins TRBV18 and TRBJ2-1; perhaps TRBD2 as D (6 bases). Germline values: CDR1 KGHSH, CDR2 LQKENI. The length of the CDR3 is 17 residues. V was pared by 4 bases and J by 0 bases, with 16 bases between. The sequenced CDR3 bases are TGTGCCAGCTCACGCGCGGCGGGGCTCTACTCCTACAATGAG. Protein sequence: CASSRAAGLYSYNE. The CDR3 in full is CASSRAAGLYSYNEQFF.

Judged by abundance, this clone is medium-sized. CDR3 in amino acids: CASRPLTTTDTQYF. The part of the CDR3 DNA that was read is TGCGCCAGCCGTCCCCTCACTACCACAGATACG. This rearrangement joins TRBV5-1 to TRBJ2-3, with D unclear. The CDR3 goes on 3 residues after the read ends, and that part is filled in from the germline J gene. The CDR3 is made up of 14 amino acids. V dropped 7 bases and J dropped 2 bases, with 14 bases sitting between them. Germline values: CDR1 SGHRS, CDR2 YFSETQ.

This clone was counted at least ten times. The sequence runs out 3 residues before the end of the CDR3; the remainder is reconstructed from the germline J gene. The chain employs TRBV29-1 and TRBJ1-1; 11 bases agree with TRBD1. This CDR3 is 15 amino acids long. The V gene end was trimmed by 5 bases and the J gene end by 3 bases; junction bases not matched to a gene: 8. Germline V gene lookup returns CDR1 SQVTM and CDR2 ANQGSEA. The CDR3 loop is CSVPGQGAKYTEAFF. CDR3 DNA, as far as it was read: TGCAGCGTTCCAGGACAGGGGGCAAAGTACACTGAA.